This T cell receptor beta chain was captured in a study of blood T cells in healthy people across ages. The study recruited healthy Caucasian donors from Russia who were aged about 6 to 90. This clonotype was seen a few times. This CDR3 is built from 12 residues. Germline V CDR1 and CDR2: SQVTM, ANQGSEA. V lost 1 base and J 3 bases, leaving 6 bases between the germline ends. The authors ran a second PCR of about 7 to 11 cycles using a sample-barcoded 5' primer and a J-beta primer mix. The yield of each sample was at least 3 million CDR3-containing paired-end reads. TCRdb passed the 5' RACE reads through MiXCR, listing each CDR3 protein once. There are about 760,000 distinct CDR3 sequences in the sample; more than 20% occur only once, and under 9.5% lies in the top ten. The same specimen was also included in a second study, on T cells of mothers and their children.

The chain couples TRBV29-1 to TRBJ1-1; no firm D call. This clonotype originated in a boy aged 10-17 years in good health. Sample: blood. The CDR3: CSVEGLYTEAFF. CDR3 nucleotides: TGCAGCGTTGAAGGGCTATACACTGAAGCTTTCTTT.